One sample yielded the 8 T cell receptor beta chains listed below, sequenced in a study of T cells in Graves' hyperthyroidism and ophthalmopathy. Using RNA transcripts as the source, TCR beta CDR3 regions were amplified. RT-PCR in the first round (using the HTBI primer set) targeted the TCR CDR3. TCRdb independently ran MiXCR on the multiplex PCR reads; one entry per CDR3 protein. The sample consists of over 450,000 distinct CDR3 sequences, approximately 15% of them appearing once. Sample: blood. The receptors shown here come from a woman between 18 and 29 years old with Graves' hyperthyroidism.

This clonotype was found a few times. The rearrangement joins TRBV4-1 to TRBJ1-5; D is ambiguous. CDR3 size: 13 residues. The ends were cut back, 0 bases at V and 6 bases at J, with 6 bases in the middle. CDR1 and CDR2 (germline): MGHRA, YSYEKL. As DNA, the CDR3 is TGCGCCAGCAGCCAAGAACCGGGTCAGCCCCAGCATTTT. Encoded protein: CASSQEPGQPQHF.

The sample holds a few counts of this clonotype. This chain links TRBV30 with TRBJ2-6, with D tentatively TRBD1 (5 bases). V gave up 4 bases and J gave up 2 bases, with 12 bases separating them. CDR3 length equals 15 residues. CDR1 GTSNPN and CDR2 SVGIG come from the germline V gene (reference sequence). Here the CDR3 reads CAWTDRETGANVLTF. The CDR3 DNA reads as TGTGCCTGGACAGACAGAGAAACTGGGGCCAACGTCCTGACTTTC. The entire variable domain, with the rest obtained from reference TRBV30 and TRBJ2-6, is as follows: SQTIHQWPATLVQPVGSPLSLECTVEGTSNPNLYWYRQAAGRGLQLLFYSVGIGQISSEVPQNLSASRPQDRQFILSSKKLLLSDSGFYLCAWTDRETGANVLTFGAGSRLTVL.

This sequence joins TRBV5-8 and TRBJ1-2; possibly TRBD1 for D (5 bases). V was trimmed by 0 bases and J by 7 bases, leaving 22 bases between them. From germline, CDR1 is SGHTS and CDR2 YDEGEE. The CDR3 totals 17 residues. This CDR3 is CASSLVPGRRSWVGYTF. In DNA form, the CDR3 reads TGTGCCAGCAGCTTGGTGCCAGGGCGCCGCTCTTGGGTTGGCTACACCTTC. Full variable domain (remainder filled in from reference TRBV5-8 and TRBJ1-2): EAGVTQSPTHLIKTRGQQATLRCSPISGHTSVYWYQQALGLGLQFLLWYDEGEERNRGNFPPRFSGRQFPNYSSELNVNALELEDSALYLCASSLVPGRRSWVGYTFGSGTRLTVV.

The sample holds many counts of this clonotype. The rearrangement joins TRBV5-1 to TRBJ2-5, with D tentatively TRBD1 (5 bases). The CDR3 length is 13 residues. Per the germline V gene, CDR1 is SGHRS and CDR2 is YFSETQ. V lost 2 bases and J 1 base, leaving 6 bases between the germline ends. CDR3 residues: CASSFQGQETQYF. The DNA for the CDR3 is TGCGCCAGCAGCTTCCAGGGCCAAGAGACCCAGTACTTC.

This chain joins TRBV11-3 and TRBJ2-5; D might be TRBD2 (5 bases). This CDR3 contains 14 residues. Germline V gene sequence: CDR1 SGHNT, CDR2 YENEEA. Trimming cost V 5 bases and J 1 base, with 11 bases left between them. The CDR3 spells CASSRGPAQETQYF. As DNA, the CDR3 is TGTGCCAGCAGCCGCGGGCCAGCCCAAGAGACCCAGTACTTC. The full variable domain, in which reference TRBV11-3 and TRBJ2-5 provide the parts outside the CDR3, is EAGVVQSPRYKIIEKKQPVAFWCNPISGHNTLYWYLQNLGQGPELLIRYENEEAVDDSQLPKDRFSAERLKGVDSTLKIQPAELGDSAVYLCASSRGPAQETQYFGPGTRLLVL.

This clonotype was seen only a few times. The chain joins TRBV28 to TRBJ1-5, with 7 bases identical to TRBD1. CDR1 is MDHEN, CDR2 SYDVKM, per germline. V lost 4 bases and J lost 6; bases outside the gene matches: 12. The length of the CDR3 is 16 residues. The CDR3 DNA sequence: TGTGCCAGCAGTTCCGCACCGACAGGGTACGGTCAGCCCCAGCATTTT. Encoded protein: CASSSAPTGYGQPQHF. The full variable domain, with the rest looked up from reference TRBV28 and TRBJ1-5, is DVKVTQSSRYLVKRTGEKVFLECVQDMDHENMFWYRQDPGLGLRLIYFSYDVKMKEKGDIPEGYSVSREKKERFSLILESASTNQTSMYLCASSSAPTGYGQPQHFGDGTRLSIL.

This clonotype appeared many times. The genes are TRBV18 and TRBJ2-1; TRBD2 agrees at 14 bases. V trimming: 3 bases; J trimming: 9 bases; junction bases outside the gene matches: 7. The CDR3 consists of 16 residues. CDR1 KGHSH and CDR2 LQKENI come from the germline V gene. CDR3 sequence reads: CASSPPTSGRAGEQFF. CDR3 nucleotide sequence: TGTGCCAGCTCACCGCCGACTAGCGGGAGGGCAGGTGAGCAGTTCTTC.

This clonotype was seen a few times. The chain links TRBV25-1 to TRBJ1-1; D is possibly TRBD1 (5 bases). V shed 1 base and J shed 1 base, with 10 bases lying between them. The CDR3 is 15 amino acids. CDR1 is MGHDK and CDR2 is SYGVNS in the germline V gene. CDR3 nucleotide sequence: TGTGCCAGCAGTGAATGGGGAAGGGGGAACACTGAAGCTTTCTTT. Translated, it gives CASSEWGRGNTEAFF.